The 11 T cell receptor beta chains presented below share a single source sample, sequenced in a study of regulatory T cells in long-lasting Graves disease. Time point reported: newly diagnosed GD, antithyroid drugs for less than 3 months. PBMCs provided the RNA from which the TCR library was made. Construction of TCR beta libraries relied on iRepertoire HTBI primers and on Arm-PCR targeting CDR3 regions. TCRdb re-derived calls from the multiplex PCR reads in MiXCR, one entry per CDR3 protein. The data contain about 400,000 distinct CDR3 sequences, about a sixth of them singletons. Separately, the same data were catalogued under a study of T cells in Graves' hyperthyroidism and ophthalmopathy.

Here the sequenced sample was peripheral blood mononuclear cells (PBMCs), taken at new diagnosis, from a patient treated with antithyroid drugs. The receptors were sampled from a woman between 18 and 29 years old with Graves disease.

This CDR3 is CASGSGGVNIQYF. CDR3 sequence (DNA): TGTGCCAGCGGTAGCGGGGGGGTAAACATTCAGTACTTC. This rearrangement joins TRBV6-1 to TRBJ2-4; 11 positions agree with TRBD2. The CDR3 runs 13 residues. Germline lookup yields CDR1 MNHNS and CDR2 SASEGT. The junction had 3 bases not matched to a gene; V was cut back by 8 bases and J by 6 bases.

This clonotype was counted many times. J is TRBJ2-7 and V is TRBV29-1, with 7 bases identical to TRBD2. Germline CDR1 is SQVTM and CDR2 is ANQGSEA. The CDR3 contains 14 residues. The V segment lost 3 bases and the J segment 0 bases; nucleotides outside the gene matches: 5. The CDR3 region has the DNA TGCAGCGTTGAGAAAGCGGGGAGCTCCTACGAGCAGTACTTC. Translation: CSVEKAGSSYEQYF.

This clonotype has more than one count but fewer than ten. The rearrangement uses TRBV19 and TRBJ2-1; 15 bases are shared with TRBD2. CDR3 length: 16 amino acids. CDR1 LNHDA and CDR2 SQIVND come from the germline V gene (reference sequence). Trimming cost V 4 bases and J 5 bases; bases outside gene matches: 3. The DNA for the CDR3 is TGTGCCAGTAGTACCCGGACTAGCGGGAGGGACAATGAGCAGTTCTTC. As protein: CASSTRTSGRDNEQFF.

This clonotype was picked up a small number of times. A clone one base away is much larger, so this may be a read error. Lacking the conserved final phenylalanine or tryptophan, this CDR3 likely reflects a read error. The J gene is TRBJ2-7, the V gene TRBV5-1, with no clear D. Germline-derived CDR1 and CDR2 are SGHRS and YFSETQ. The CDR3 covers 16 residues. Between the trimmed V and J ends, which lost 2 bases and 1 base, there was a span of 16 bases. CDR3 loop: CASSLSAGAGSYEQYC. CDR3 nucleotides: TGCGCCAGCAGCTTATCGGCAGGCGCAGGATCCTACGAGCAGTACTGC.

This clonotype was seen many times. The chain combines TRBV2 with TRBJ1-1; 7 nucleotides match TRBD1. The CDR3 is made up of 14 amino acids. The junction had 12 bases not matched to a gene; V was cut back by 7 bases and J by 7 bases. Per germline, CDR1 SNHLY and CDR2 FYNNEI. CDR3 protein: CASKPGQTEGEAFF. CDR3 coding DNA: TGTGCCAGCAAGCCGGGACAGACAGAGGGTGAAGCTTTCTTT. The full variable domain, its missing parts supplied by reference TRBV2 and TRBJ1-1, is EPEVTQTPSHQVTQMGQEVILRCVPISNHLYFYWYRQILGQKVEFLVSFYNNEISEKSEIFDDQFSVERPDGSNFTLKIRSTKLEDSAMYFCASKPGQTEGEAFFGQGTRLTVV.

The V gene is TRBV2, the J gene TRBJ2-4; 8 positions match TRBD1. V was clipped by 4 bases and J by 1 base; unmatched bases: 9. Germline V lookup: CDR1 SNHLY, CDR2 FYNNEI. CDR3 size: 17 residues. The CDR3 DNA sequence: TGTGCCAGCAGTGCCAGGGGGCTTGATTCTGCCAAAAACATTCAGTACTTC. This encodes CASSARGLDSAKNIQYF. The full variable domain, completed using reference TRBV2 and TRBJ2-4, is EPEVTQTPSHQVTQMGQEVILRCVPISNHLYFYWYRQILGQKVEFLVSFYNNEISEKSEIFDDQFSVERPDGSNFTLKIRSTKLEDSAMYFCASSARGLDSAKNIQYFGAGTRLSVL.

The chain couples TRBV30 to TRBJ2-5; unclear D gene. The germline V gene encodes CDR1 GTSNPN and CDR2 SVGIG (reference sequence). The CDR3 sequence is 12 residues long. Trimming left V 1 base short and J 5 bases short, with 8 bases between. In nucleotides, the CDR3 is TGTGCCTGGAGTGATTCGCCGGAGACCCAGTACTTC. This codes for CAWSDSPETQYF. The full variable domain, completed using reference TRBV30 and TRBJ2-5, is SQTIHQWPATLVQPVGSPLSLECTVEGTSNPNLYWYRQAAGRGLQLLFYSVGIGQISSEVPQNLSASRPQDRQFILSSKKLLLSDSGFYLCAWSDSPETQYFGPGTRLLVL.

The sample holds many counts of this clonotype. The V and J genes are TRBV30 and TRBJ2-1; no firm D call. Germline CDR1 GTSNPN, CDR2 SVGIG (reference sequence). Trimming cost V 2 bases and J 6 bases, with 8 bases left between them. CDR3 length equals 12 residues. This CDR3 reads CAWSTEPNEQFF. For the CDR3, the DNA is TGTGCCTGGAGTACAGAACCCAATGAGCAGTTCTTC.

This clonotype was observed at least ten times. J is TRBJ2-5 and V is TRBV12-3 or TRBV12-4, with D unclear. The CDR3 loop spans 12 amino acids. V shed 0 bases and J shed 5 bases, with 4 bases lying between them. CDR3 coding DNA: TGTGCCAGCAGTTTAGCGTGGGAGACCCAGTACTTC. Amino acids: CASSLAWETQYF.

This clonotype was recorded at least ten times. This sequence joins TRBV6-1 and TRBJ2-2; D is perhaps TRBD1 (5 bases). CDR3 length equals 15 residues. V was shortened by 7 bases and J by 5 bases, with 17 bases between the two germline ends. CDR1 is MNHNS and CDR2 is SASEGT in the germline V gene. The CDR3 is CASKSRGTQTGELFF. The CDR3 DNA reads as TGTGCCAGCAAATCAAGGGGCACCCAAACCGGGGAGCTGTTTTTT.

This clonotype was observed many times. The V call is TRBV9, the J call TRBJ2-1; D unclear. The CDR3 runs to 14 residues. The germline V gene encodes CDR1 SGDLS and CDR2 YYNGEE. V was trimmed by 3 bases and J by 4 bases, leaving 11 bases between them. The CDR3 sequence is CASSGVRAYNEQFF. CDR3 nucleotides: TGTGCCAGCAGCGGAGTAAGGGCGTACAATGAGCAGTTCTTC.